The rows below give T cell receptor beta chains drawn from one sample of a study of T cell responses to AZD1222 COVID-19 vaccine. Libraries were prepared by immunoSEQ multiplex PCR; TCRdb keeps only in-frame clonotypes and omits some of them. The table has roughly 160,000 clones, around 93% seen once; the top ten hold 1.5% to 2%. Source: peripheral blood, taken on day 0 of AZD1222 vaccination. Every receptor here comes from an adult in good health. Both conserved end residues are part of each CDR3. The D gene is left open where the match is weak. The size field is filled for only some rows; it gives once, few, many or a size class.

clone_size,j_call,d_call,v_call,cdr3_nt,cdr3_aa
-,TRBJ2-7,TRBD2,TRBV7-2,TGTGCCAGCAGCAAAAGAGGGGGAGGGGGACTAGACTCCTACGAGCAGTACTTC,CASSKRGGGGLDSYEQYF
-,TRBJ2-5,TRBD1,TRBV11-2,TGTGCCAGCAGCCAATGGACAGGGCCCGGGACCCAGTACTTC,CASSQWTGPGTQYF
-,TRBJ1-1,TRBD1,TRBV7-9,TGTGCCAGCAGCCCCGGGACAGGGTTGACTGAAGCTTTCTTT,CASSPGTGLTEAFF
-,TRBJ1-3,-,TRBV5-1,TGCGCCAGCAGCTCTGGATTCCTGACTGGAAACACCATATATTTT,CASSSGFLTGNTIYF
-,TRBJ2-1,-,TRBV30,TGTGCCTGGAGTGTAGGACACAATGAGCAGTTCTTC,CAWSVGHNEQFF
-,TRBJ2-1,TRBD2,TRBV19,TGTGCCAGTAGTATTGAACGGACTAGATACAATGAGCAGTTCTTC,CASSIERTRYNEQFF
-,TRBJ1-4,TRBD1,TRBV28,TGTGCCAGCAGTTCGCTGGCCGGACAGGGGAATGAAAAACTGTTTTTT,CASSSLAGQGNEKLFF
-,TRBJ1-2,-,TRBV7-8,TGTGCCAGCAGCCTGGGAACAGGTAACTATGGCTACACCTTC,CASSLGTGNYGYTF
-,TRBJ1-2,TRBD1,TRBV18,TGTGCCAGCTCACCAGGACAGGGAAATGGCTACACCTTC,CASSPGQGNGYTF
few,TRBJ1-2,-,TRBV14,TGTGCCAGCAGCCCCCATCAGGCCACGACCTATGGCTACACCTTC,CASSPHQATTYGYTF
-,TRBJ1-3,-,TRBV6-1,TGTGCCAGCAGTGAAGCGCTGGGGTCTGGAAACACCATATATTTT,CASSEALGSGNTIYF
-,TRBJ1-6,-,TRBV19,TGTGCCAGTAGTATAGATCCTCTCTCGGGTGGTCGCTCACCCCTCCACTTT,CASSIDPLSGGRSPLHF
few,TRBJ1-1,-,TRBV28,TGTGCCAGCAGTTTTGGGGGGGGGAACACTGAAGCTTTCTTT,CASSFGGGNTEAFF
-,TRBJ2-2,-,TRBV6-5,TGTGCCAGCAACCCGGGGCTTGACACCGGGGAGCTGTTTTTT,CASNPGLDTGELFF
-,TRBJ2-7,-,TRBV21-1,TGTGCGACGACCACAATCAGAGGGATAGAGTACGAGCAGTACTTC,CATTTIRGIEYEQYF
-,TRBJ2-3,-,TRBV13,TGTGCCAGCAGCTTAGAGAGGGGGACTAGCACAGATACGCAGTATTTT,CASSLERGTSTDTQYF
-,TRBJ2-6,-,TRBV6-1,TGTGCCAGCAGTGAATGGGGGGCGGGCACCTCCGGGGCCAACGTCCTGACTTTC,CASSEWGAGTSGANVLTF
few,TRBJ2-3,TRBD1,TRBV6-4,TGTGCCAGCAGTGACGGGACAGGAGGTACAGATACGCAGTATTTT,CASSDGTGGTDTQYF
-,TRBJ1-6,-,TRBV30,TGTGCCTGGAGCCGGTCTTCACCCCTCCACTTT,CAWSRSSPLHF
once,TRBJ2-5,TRBD1,TRBV6-2/TRBV6-3,TGTGCCAGCAGTTACTCGGGACAGGGAGAGACCCAGTACTTC,CASSYSGQGETQYF
-,TRBJ2-3,TRBD2,TRBV5-1,TGCGCCAGCAGCACCCGGACTAGCGGGAGTGCAGATACGCAGTATTTT,CASSTRTSGSADTQYF
-,TRBJ1-3,-,TRBV28,TGTGCCAGCAGTTTTAACACTGGAAACACCATATATTTT,CASSFNTGNTIYF
-,TRBJ2-1,TRBD2,TRBV15,TGTGCCACCAGCAGCATGTGGACTAGCGAGAAGACGGATGAGCAGTTCTTC,CATSSMWTSEKTDEQFF
-,TRBJ1-1,-,TRBV11-2,TGTGCCAGCAGCTTAGTTGCGGGGACGAACACTGAAGCTTTCTTT,CASSLVAGTNTEAFF
-,TRBJ2-3,-,TRBV11-3,TGTGCCAGCAGCTTAGGTGGTTGGTCGAGAGATACGCAGTATTTT,CASSLGGWSRDTQYF
few,TRBJ2-7,-,TRBV7-2,TGTGCCAGCAGCTTAGGGACAGGCGGGAACGAGCAGTACTTC,CASSLGTGGNEQYF
-,TRBJ2-2,TRBD2,TRBV6-2/TRBV6-3,TGTGCCAGCAGCCGGACTAGCGGGGGGGCCTCGGTGTTTACGAACACCGGGGAGCTGTTTTTT,CASSRTSGGASVFTNTGELFF
few,TRBJ1-2,TRBD1,TRBV7-9,TGTGCCAGCAGCTTTAGGGACAGGGACGTAGAAGGCTACACCTTC,CASSFRDRDVEGYTF
-,TRBJ1-5,-,TRBV19,TGTGCCAGTAGTATAGGCAATCAGCCCCAGCATTTT,CASSIGNQPQHF
once,TRBJ1-1,-,TRBV4-3,TGCGCCAGCAGCTTTCGACAGAGCATGAACACTGAAGCTTTCTTT,CASSFRQSMNTEAFF
-,TRBJ2-5,TRBD2,TRBV28,TGTGCCAGCACTCTGGGGGGGAGGGAGACCCAGTACTTC,CASTLGGRETQYF
-,TRBJ1-5,-,TRBV9,TGTGCCAGCAGCGTAGAACCTAATCAGCCCCAGCATTTT,CASSVEPNQPQHF
-,TRBJ1-4,-,TRBV5-4,TGTGCCAGCAGCTTCGGGAGCCCTAATGAAAAACTGTTTTTT,CASSFGSPNEKLFF
-,TRBJ1-2,-,TRBV19,TGTGCCAGCGCCTCGGGAGGGATTGGGTATGGCTACACCTTC,CASASGGIGYGYTF
-,TRBJ2-7,-,TRBV7-9,TGTGCCAGCAGCTCGACATGGAGCGCAAACGAGCAGTACTTC,CASSSTWSANEQYF
once,TRBJ1-5,TRBD1,TRBV28,TGTGCCAGCAGTTTTCCACCCGACAGGGGGCGTCAGCCCCAGCATTTT,CASSFPPDRGRQPQHF
once,TRBJ1-4,-,TRBV7-2,TGTGCCAGCAGCCTAGGAGGGAATGAAAAACTGTTTTTT,CASSLGGNEKLFF
-,TRBJ1-4,-,TRBV9,TGTGCCAGCAGCTCCGGAGAGGTGGGTGAAAAACTGTTTTTT,CASSSGEVGEKLFF
-,TRBJ1-1,-,TRBV5-1,TGCGCCAGCAGCTTGGATGGGGAAGGGGCAACTACAGAAGCTTTCTTT,CASSLDGEGATTEAFF
-,TRBJ1-1,-,TRBV7-2,TGTGCCAGCAGCTTAGGTCAGGGCTTGAACACTGAAGCTTTCTTT,CASSLGQGLNTEAFF
-,TRBJ1-2,-,TRBV7-2,TGTGCCAGCAGCTTTGTATTCGGCTACACCTTC,CASSFVFGYTF
-,TRBJ1-1,TRBD1,TRBV5-4,TGTGCCAGCAGGCCTCCTACAGGGGACAACACTGAAGCTTTCTTT,CASRPPTGDNTEAFF
-,TRBJ2-1,-,TRBV28,TGTGCCAGCAGTTTCAACAATGAGCAGTTCTTC,CASSFNNEQFF
-,TRBJ2-3,-,TRBV19,TGTGCCAGTATGGTCCCCTGGGCTGATACGCAGTATTTT,CASMVPWADTQYF
once,TRBJ2-7,TRBD2,TRBV27,TGTGCCAGCAGCCCCGTAGCGGGTGACTACGAGCAGTACTTC,CASSPVAGDYEQYF
-,TRBJ1-5,-,TRBV12-3/TRBV12-4,TGTGCCAGCAGTGTCGATCGGCCCCAGCATTTT,CASSVDRPQHF
-,TRBJ2-7,-,TRBV2,TGTGCCAGCAGTGGGGCGCGACTATACGAGCAGTACTTC,CASSGARLYEQYF
once,TRBJ2-1,TRBD2,TRBV5-1,TGCGCCAGCAGCCCTAGGACTAGCGAGTTCTTC,CASSPRTSEFF
-,TRBJ1-2,-,TRBV9,TGTGCCAGCAGCGTAGCTACCCCCACCCTGCAACCTAACTATGGCTACACCTTC,CASSVATPTLQPNYGYTF
-,TRBJ1-2,-,TRBV28,TGTGCCAGCAGTTTTGGGATCTATGGCTACACCTTC,CASSFGIYGYTF
-,TRBJ1-5,-,TRBV30,TGTGCCTGGAGTATCAGGACGGGCAATCAGCCCCAGCATTTT,CAWSIRTGNQPQHF
-,TRBJ1-1,TRBD1,TRBV12-5,TGTGCTAGTGCCTCGGGACAGGGCTTTCCTGAAGCTTTCTTT,CASASGQGFPEAFF
-,TRBJ2-7,-,TRBV11-3,TGTGCCAGCAGCTTAACCAGTGCCTACGAGCAGTACTTC,CASSLTSAYEQYF